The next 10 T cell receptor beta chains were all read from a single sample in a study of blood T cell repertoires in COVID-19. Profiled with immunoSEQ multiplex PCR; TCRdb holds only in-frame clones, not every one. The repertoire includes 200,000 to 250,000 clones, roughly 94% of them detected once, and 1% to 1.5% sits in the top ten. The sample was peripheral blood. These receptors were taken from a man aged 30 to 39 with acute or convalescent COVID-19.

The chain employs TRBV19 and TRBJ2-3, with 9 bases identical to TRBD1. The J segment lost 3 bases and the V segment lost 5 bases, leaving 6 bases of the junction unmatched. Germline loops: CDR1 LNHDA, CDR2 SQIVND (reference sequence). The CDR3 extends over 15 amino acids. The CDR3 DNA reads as TGTGCCAGTAGTCCAAGACAGGGGGTGACAGATACGCAGTATTTT. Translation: CASSPRQGVTDTQYF.

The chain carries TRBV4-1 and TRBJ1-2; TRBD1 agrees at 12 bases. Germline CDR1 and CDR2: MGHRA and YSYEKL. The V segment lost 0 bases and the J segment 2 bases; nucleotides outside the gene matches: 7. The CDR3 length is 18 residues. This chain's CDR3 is CASSQDTTGQGANYGYTF. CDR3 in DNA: TGCGCCAGCAGCCAAGATACTACGGGACAGGGGGCAAACTATGGCTACACCTTC.

The CDR3 DNA reads TGCGCCAGCAGCTTGCGGGGAAATACGGAGGATGAGCAGTTCTTC. Translation: CASSLRGNTEDEQFF. This chain links TRBV5-1 with TRBJ2-1; maybe TRBD2 (5 bases). Trimming left V 1 base short and J 8 bases short, with 16 bases between. The CDR3 extends over 15 amino acids. Germline loops: CDR1 SGHRS, CDR2 YFSETQ.

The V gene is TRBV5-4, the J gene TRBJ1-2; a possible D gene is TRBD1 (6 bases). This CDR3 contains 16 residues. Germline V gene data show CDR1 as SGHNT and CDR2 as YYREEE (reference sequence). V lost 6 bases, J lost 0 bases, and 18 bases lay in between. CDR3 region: CASKRDTDFPNYGYTF. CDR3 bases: TGTGCCAGCAAAAGGGACACAGACTTTCCTAACTATGGCTACACCTTC.

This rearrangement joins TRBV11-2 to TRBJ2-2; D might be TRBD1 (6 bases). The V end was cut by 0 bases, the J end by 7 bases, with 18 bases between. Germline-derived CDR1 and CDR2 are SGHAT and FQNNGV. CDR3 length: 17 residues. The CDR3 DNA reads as TGTGCCAGCAGCTTAGATTTGGCCAGGGGTATCGTCGGGGAGCTGTTTTTT. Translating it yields CASSLDLARGIVGELFF.

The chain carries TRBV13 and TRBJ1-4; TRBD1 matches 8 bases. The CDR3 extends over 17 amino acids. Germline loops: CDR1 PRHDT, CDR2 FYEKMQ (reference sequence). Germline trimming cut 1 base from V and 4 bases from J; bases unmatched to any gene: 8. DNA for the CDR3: TGTGCCAGCAGCTTAGTTTCCAGGGGGCCCATTAATGAAAAACTGTTTTTT. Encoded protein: CASSLVSRGPINEKLFF.

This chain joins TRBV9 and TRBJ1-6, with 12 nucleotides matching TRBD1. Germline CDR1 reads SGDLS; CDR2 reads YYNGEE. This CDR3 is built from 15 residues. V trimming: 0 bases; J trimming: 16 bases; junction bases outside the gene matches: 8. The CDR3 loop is CASSVAGTGGGSLHF. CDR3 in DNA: TGTGCCAGCAGCGTAGCCGGGACAGGGGGCGGGTCTCTCCACTTT.

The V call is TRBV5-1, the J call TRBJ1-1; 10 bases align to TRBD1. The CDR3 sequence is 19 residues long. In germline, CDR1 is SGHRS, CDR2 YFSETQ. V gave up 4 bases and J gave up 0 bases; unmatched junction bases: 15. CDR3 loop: CASSLDPGQGRGMNTEAFF. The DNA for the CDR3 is TGCGCCAGCAGCCTCGACCCGGGACAGGGGAGGGGAATGAACACTGAAGCTTTCTTT.

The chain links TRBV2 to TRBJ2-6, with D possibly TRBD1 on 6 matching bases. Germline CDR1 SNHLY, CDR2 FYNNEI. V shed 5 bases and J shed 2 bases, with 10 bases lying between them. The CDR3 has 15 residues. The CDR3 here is CASSNNRAGANVLTF. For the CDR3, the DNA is TGTGCCAGCAGTAATAACAGGGCTGGGGCCAACGTCCTGACTTTC.

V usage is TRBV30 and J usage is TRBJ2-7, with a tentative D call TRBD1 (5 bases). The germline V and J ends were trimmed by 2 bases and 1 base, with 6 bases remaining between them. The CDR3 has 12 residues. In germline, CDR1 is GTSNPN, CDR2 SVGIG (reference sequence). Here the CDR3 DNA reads TGTGCCTGGAGTCCAGGGTCCTACGAGCAGTACTTC. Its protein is CAWSPGSYEQYF.